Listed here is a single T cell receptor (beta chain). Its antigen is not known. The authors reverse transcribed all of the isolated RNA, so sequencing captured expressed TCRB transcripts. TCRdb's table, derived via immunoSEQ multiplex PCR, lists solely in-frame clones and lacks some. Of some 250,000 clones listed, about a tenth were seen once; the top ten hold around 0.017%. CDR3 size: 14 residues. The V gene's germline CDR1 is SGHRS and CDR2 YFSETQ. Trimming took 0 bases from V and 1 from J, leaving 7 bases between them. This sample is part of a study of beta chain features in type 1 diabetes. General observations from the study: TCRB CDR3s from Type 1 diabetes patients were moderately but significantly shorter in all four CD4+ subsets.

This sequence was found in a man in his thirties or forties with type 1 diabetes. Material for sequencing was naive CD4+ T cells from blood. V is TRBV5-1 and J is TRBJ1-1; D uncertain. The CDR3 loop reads CASSLVSGNTEAFF. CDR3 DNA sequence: TGCGCCAGCAGCTTGGTTTCGGGGAACACTGAAGCTTTCTTT.